Below, one T cell receptor (beta chain) is given with its context. The sample originates from a study of blood T cell repertoires in COVID-19. Study in general: Donors in the United States, Italy and Spain gave samples during acute or convalescent COVID-19. Sources were T cells, B-cell-depleted T cells, or PBMCs; the material itself was cDNA or gDNA.

Original processing notes: Estimation of nucleated cell counts relied on the amplification of reference gene primers. TCRdb keeps only in-frame clones here, not all; method: immunoSEQ multiplex PCR. V and J calls and clone size are as listed in that table; D and trimming were resolved from the DNA. The sample includes roughly 150,000 clones, around 80% seen only once; the top ten take roughly 19%. The V gene lost 1 base and the J gene lost 2 bases, with 11 bases spanning the gap. The CDR3 is made up of 15 amino acids. Germline loops: CDR1 LGHNA, CDR2 YSLEER. This sequence was found in a woman aged 80 or over with acute or convalescent COVID-19. Sequenced material: peripheral blood. The genes are TRBV4-3 and TRBJ1-2, with D maybe TRBD1 (6 bases). DNA of the CDR3: TGCGCCAGCAGCCAAGGCCGCCAGGGGAACTATGGCTACACCTTC. As protein: CASSQGRQGNYGYTF.